This T cell receptor (beta chain) derives from a study of beta chain features in type 1 diabetes. Study outcomes and limitations: When VDJ junctions were examined, type 1 diabetes patients showed fewer insertions and more deletions. The naive, central memory and Treg TCRB repertoires looked more alike in patients than they did in healthy donors. TCRB CDR3s from Type 1 diabetes patients were moderately but significantly shorter in all four CD4+ subsets.

CDR3 length: 15 residues. Germline values: CDR1 SGHTA, CDR2 FQGTGA. V trimming: 5 bases; J trimming: 5 bases; junction bases outside the gene matches: 8. Since all of the isolated RNA was reverse transcribed, expressed TCRB transcripts were what got sequenced. Profiling relied on immunoSEQ multiplex PCR, and the TCRdb table lists in-frame clones only, not all of them. The repertoire consists of fewer than 300,000 clones, with roughly a tenth occurring once and the leading ten covering approximately 0.017%. In regard to this clone: Its specificity is unknown.

CD45RO/CCR7/CD25/CD127/CD95/CD27 sorting isolated CD4+ naive, central memory, regulatory and stem cell-like memory cells. This TCR derives from a man younger than 40 with type 1 diabetes. The V gene is TRBV7-3, the J gene TRBJ2-5, with 10 positions matching TRBD2. Sequencing was done on a sample of naive CD4+ T cells from blood. The CDR3 DNA is TGTGCCAGCAGCCCACTAGCGGGGAAATTTGAGACCCAGTACTTC. It codes for CASSPLAGKFETQYF.